The next 2 T cell receptor beta chains were all read from a single sample in a study of blood T cell repertoires in COVID-19. TCRdb keeps only in-frame clones here, not all; method: immunoSEQ multiplex PCR. Among 130,000 to 150,000 clones listed, roughly 81% were seen once. Sequenced: peripheral blood. These receptors came from a human donor with acute or convalescent COVID-19. The donor label of this sample is uncertain.

The chain is built from TRBV3-1 (or the pseudogene TRBV3-2) and TRBJ1-5; D is undetermined. Germline lookup yields CDR1 LGHDT and CDR2 YNNKEL (reference sequence). With 3 bases removed from V and 2 bases from J, the gap between germline ends came to 11 bases. The CDR3 is made up of 15 amino acids. CDR3 nucleotide sequence: TGTGCCAGCAGCCAGAGGGCGGGAGGCAATCAGCCCCAGCATTTT. Its protein is CASSQRAGGNQPQHF.

The chain has TRBV11-3 and TRBJ2-1; TRBD1 might be the D (6 bases). Per germline, CDR1 SGHNT and CDR2 YENEEA. V was shortened by 5 bases and J by 7 bases, with 18 bases between the two germline ends. The CDR3 extends over 15 amino acids. Here the CDR3 reads CASSPRGGQGNEQFF. In DNA form, the CDR3 reads TGTGCCAGCAGCCCCCGTGGGGGCCAAGGGAATGAGCAGTTCTTC.